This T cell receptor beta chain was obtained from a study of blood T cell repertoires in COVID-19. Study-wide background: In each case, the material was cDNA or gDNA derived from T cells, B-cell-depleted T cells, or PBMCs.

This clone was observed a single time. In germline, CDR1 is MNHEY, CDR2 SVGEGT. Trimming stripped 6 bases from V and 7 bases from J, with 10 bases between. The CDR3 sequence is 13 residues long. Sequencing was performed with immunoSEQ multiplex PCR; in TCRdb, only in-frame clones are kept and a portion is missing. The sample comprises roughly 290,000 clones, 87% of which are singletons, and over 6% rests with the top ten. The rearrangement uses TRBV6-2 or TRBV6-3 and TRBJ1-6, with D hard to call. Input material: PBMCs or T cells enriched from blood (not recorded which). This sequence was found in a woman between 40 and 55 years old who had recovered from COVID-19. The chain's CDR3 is CASSSPGNSPLHF. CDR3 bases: TGTGCCAGCAGCTCCCCCGGGAATTCACCCCTCCACTTT.